One sample yielded the 25 T cell receptor beta chains listed below, sequenced in a study of T cells expressing NK-cell markers. TCRdb re-called the 5' RACE reads and shows each CDR3 protein once, DNA omitted. In total, the table holds 550,000 to 600,000 distinct CDR3 sequences. The sample taken for sequencing was blood T cells: a sorted CD56 or NKG2C T cell subset, CD4+ or CD8+ T cells, or bulk PBMC T cells (not recorded which). The source of these receptors is a man younger than 30 in good health.

The chain is built from TRBV7-9 and TRBJ2-1; TCRdb's D call of TRBD2 is untestable without DNA. This CDR3 is 14 amino acids long. In germline, CDR1 is SEHNR, CDR2 FQNEAQ (reference sequence). The CDR3: CASSPLAGHNEQFF. The full variable domain, completed using reference TRBV7-9 and TRBJ2-1, is DTGVSQNPRHKITKRGQNVTFRCDPISEHNRLYWYRQTLGQGPEFLTYFQNEAQLEKSRLLSDRFSAERPKGSFSTLEIQRTEQGDSAMYLCASSPLAGHNEQFFGPGTRLTVL.

The rearrangement uses TRBV9 and TRBJ2-1; TCRdb outputs TRBD2, but without DNA this stays unchecked. This CDR3 region has 13 residues. Germline CDR1 reads SGDLS; CDR2 reads YYNGEE. CDR3: CASGAGGNNEQFF.

The chain couples TRBV6-1 to TRBJ2-5. The CDR3 is 15 amino acids. CDR1 and CDR2 from the germline V gene are MNHNS and SASEGT. CDR3 in amino acids: CASSQTTGAIETQYF.

The chain carries TRBV3-1 and TRBJ2-4; TCRdb designates TRBD1, a call that cannot be tested without DNA. The CDR3 sequence is 12 residues long. Per germline, CDR1 LGHDT and CDR2 YNNKEL (reference sequence). The CDR3 reads CASSLGTDNQYF.

The chain has TRBV14 and TRBJ1-1. Germline values: CDR1 SGHDN, CDR2 FVKESK. CDR3 length: 11 amino acids. CDR3 sequence reads: CASSQYLEAFF.

The chain carries TRBV6-2 or TRBV6-3 and TRBJ2-7. The CDR3 runs 12 residues. In germline, CDR1 is MNHEY, CDR2 SVGEGT. The CDR3 protein is CAVRSGLREQYF.

CDR3: CASISQANTGELFF. The J gene is TRBJ2-2, the V gene TRBV5-1. This CDR3 spans 14 amino acids. Germline CDR1 SGHRS, CDR2 YFSETQ. The full variable domain, in which reference TRBV5-1 and TRBJ2-2 provide the parts outside the CDR3, is KAGVTQTPRYLIKTRGQQVTLSCSPISGHRSVSWYQQTPGQGLQFLFEYFSETQRNKGNFPGRFSGRQFSNSRSEMNVSTLELGDSALYLCASISQANTGELFFGEGSRLTVL.

The chain links TRBV19 to TRBJ1-5; TCRdb gives TRBD1 as the D gene, but with no DNA this cannot be confirmed. The germline gives CDR1 LNHDA, CDR2 SQIVND (reference sequence). CDR3 length: 14 residues. The CDR3 sequence: CASMGTGGRQPQHF. Using reference TRBV19 and TRBJ1-5 for the parts outside the CDR3, the full variable domain is DGGITQSPKYLFRKEGQNVTLSCEQNLNHDAMYWYRQDPGQGLRLIYYSQIVNDFQKGDIAEGYSVSREKKESFPLTVTSAQKNPTAFYLCASMGTGGRQPQHFGDGTRLSIL.

V and J are TRBV27 and TRBJ2-1; TCRdb picks TRBD2, but there is no DNA to check that call. From germline, CDR1 is MNHEY and CDR2 SMNVEV (reference sequence). This CDR3 spans 14 amino acids. The CDR3 reads CASSLLAWDNEQFF.

The rearrangement links TRBV2 to TRBJ2-3; TCRdb designates TRBD1, a call that cannot be tested without DNA. This CDR3 region has 17 residues. The germline V gene encodes CDR1 SNHLY and CDR2 FYNNEI. The CDR3 here is CASTPLQGLTSTDTQYF.

The chain combines TRBV12-3 or TRBV12-4 with TRBJ2-7. This CDR3 contains 11 residues. This CDR3 is CASSHGDEQYF.

This chain connects TRBV5-1 to TRBJ2-1; the D call from TCRdb, TRBD2, cannot be confirmed without DNA. CDR1 and CDR2 (germline): SGHRS, YFSETQ. CDR3 length: 16 residues. CDR3: CASSLTAGTRRNEQFF.

The chain couples TRBV20-1 to TRBJ2-1. This CDR3 is 12 amino acids long. In germline, CDR1 is DFQATT, CDR2 SNEGSKA (reference sequence). CDR3: CSATRTGSEQFF.

The V call is TRBV5-1, the J call TRBJ1-1; the TRBD1 assignment by TCRdb is unverifiable without DNA. Per the germline V gene, CDR1 is SGHRS and CDR2 is YFSETQ. The CDR3 spans 14 residues. CDR3 residues: CASSLAGGGTEAFF.

This chain connects TRBV7-3 to TRBJ2-1; TCRdb outputs TRBD2, but without DNA this stays unchecked. There are 17 residues in the CDR3. CDR1 and CDR2 from the germline V gene are SGHTA and FQGTGA. The CDR3 reads CASSPTSGRAEWNEQFF.

The chain has TRBV28 and TRBJ2-7; TCRdb's assignment of TRBD1 cannot be checked, as there is no DNA. Germline loops: CDR1 MDHEN, CDR2 SYDVKM. The CDR3 has 12 amino acids. The CDR3: CAAKRGLGEQYF.

The chain combines TRBV10-3 with TRBJ2-1. The CDR3 extends over 11 amino acids. Looked up from germline, CDR1 is ENHRY and CDR2 is SYGVKD. CDR3 region: CAISDKDEQFF.

The chain couples TRBV5-1 to TRBJ2-3; the D gene TCRdb calls, TRBD1, cannot be checked with no DNA. The CDR3 consists of 16 residues. Germline V gives CDR1 SGHRS, CDR2 YFSETQ. The CDR3 sequence: CASSYRTTPPLDTQYF.

This chain connects TRBV5-1 to TRBJ2-1; no DNA is available, so the TRBD2 call from TCRdb remains unchecked. Germline CDR1 and CDR2: SGHRS and YFSETQ. The CDR3 loop spans 15 amino acids. The CDR3: CASSSTSGINNEQFF.

The chain is built from TRBV6-4 and TRBJ2-1; TCRdb designates TRBD2, a call that cannot be tested without DNA. There are 15 residues in the CDR3. The V gene's germline CDR1 is MRHNA and CDR2 SNTAGT. CDR3 amino acids: CASSQDSGRAGEQFF.

V and J are TRBV20-1 and TRBJ2-5; absent DNA, TCRdb's TRBD2 call cannot be checked. The CDR3 consists of 14 residues. Per the germline V gene, CDR1 is DFQATT and CDR2 is SNEGSKA (reference sequence). CDR3 protein: CSAPAGTSGETQYF.

The chain couples TRBV29-1 to TRBJ2-1. This CDR3 has 16 amino acids. The germline CDR1 and CDR2 sequences are SQVTM and ANQGSEA. The CDR3 protein is CSVESFWGWSYNEQFF.

The rearrangement links TRBV15 to TRBJ1-2; checking the TCRdb D call of TRBD1 is not possible without DNA. CDR1 is LNHNV, CDR2 YYDKDF, per germline (reference sequence). The CDR3 runs 16 residues. CDR3 region: CATSRGDNAPKEGYTF.

J is TRBJ2-2 and V is TRBV19; TCRdb's D call of TRBD1 is untestable without DNA. The germline CDR1 and CDR2 sequences are LNHDA and SQIVND (reference sequence). The CDR3 has 16 residues. The chain's CDR3 is CASEDTGQRYTGELFF.

The chain carries TRBV15 and TRBJ2-5. Per germline, CDR1 LNHNV and CDR2 YYDKDF (reference sequence). The CDR3 length is 15 residues. This CDR3 is CATSRDLGPQETQYF.